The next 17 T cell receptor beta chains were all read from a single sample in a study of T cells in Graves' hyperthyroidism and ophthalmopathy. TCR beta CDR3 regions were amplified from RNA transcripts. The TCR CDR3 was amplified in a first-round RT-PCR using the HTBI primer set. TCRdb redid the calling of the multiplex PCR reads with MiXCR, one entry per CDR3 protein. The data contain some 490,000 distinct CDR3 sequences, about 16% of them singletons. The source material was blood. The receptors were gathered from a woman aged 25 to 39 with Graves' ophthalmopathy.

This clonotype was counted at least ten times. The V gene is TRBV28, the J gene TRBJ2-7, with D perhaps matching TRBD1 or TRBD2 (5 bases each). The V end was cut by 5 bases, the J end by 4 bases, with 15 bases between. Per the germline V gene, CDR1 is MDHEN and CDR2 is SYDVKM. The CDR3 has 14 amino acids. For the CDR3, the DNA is TGTGCCAGCAGTCTGAGGGGCAATATGTACGAGCAGTACTTC. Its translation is CASSLRGNMYEQYF.

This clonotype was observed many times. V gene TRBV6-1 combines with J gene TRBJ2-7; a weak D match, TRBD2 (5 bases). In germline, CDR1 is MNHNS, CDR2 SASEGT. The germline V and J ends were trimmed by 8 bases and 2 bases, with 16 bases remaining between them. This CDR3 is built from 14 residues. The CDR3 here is CASDMASGAYEQYF. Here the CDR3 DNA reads TGTGCCAGCGATATGGCGAGCGGTGCCTACGAGCAGTACTTC.

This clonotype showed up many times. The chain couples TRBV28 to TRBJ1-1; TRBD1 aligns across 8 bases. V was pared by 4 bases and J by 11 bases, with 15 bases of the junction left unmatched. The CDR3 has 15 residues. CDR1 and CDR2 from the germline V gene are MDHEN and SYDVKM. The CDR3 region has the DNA TGTGCCAGCAGTTCCTCCGGGACAGGCCATCTGAGGGCTTTCTTT. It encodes CASSSSGTGHLRAFF.

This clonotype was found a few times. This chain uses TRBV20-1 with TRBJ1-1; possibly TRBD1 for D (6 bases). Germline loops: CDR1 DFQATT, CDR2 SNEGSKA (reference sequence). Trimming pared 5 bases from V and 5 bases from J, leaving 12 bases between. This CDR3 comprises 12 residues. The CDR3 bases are TGCAGTGCTTATGACAGGCGGACTGAAGCTTTCTTT. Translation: CSAYDRRTEAFF.

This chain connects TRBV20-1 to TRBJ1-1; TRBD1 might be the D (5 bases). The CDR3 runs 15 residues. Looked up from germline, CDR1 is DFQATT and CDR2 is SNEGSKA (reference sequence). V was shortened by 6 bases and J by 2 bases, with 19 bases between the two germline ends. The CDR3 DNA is TGCAGTGCACCTCCGGGGGGTCAGAGAAACACTGAAGCTTTCTTT. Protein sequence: CSAPPGGQRNTEAFF.

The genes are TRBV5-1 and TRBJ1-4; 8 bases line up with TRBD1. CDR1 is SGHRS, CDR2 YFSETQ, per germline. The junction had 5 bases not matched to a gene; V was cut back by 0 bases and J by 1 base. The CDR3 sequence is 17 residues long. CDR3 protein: CASSLDTGGRTNEKLFF. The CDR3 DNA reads TGCGCCAGCAGCTTGGATACAGGGGGACGAACTAATGAAAAACTGTTTTTT. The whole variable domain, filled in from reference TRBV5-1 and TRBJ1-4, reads KAGVTQTPRYLIKTRGQQVTLSCSPISGHRSVSWYQQTPGQGLQFLFEYFSETQRNKGNFPGRFSGRQFSNSRSEMNVSTLELGDSALYLCASSLDTGGRTNEKLFFGSGTQLSVL.

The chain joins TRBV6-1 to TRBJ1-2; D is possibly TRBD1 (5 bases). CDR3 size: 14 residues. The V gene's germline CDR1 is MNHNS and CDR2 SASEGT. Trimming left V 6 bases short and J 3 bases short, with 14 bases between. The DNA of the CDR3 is TGTGCCAGCAGCACCCCGGGGACTTACTATGGCTACACCTTC. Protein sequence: CASSTPGTYYGYTF.

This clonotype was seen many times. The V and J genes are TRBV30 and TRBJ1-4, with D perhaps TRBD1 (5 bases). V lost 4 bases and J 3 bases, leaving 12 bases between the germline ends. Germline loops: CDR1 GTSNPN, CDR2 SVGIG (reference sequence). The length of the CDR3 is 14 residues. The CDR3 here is CAWKRWGANEKLFF. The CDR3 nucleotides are TGTGCCTGGAAAAGGTGGGGGGCTAATGAAAAACTGTTTTTT.

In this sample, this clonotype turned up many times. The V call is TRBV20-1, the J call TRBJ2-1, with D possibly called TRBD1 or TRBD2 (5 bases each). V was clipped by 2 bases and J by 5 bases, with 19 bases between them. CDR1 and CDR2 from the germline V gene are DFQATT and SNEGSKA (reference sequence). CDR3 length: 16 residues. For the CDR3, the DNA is TGCAGTGCTAGATACAGACTACTCGAGGGGAACAATGAGCAGTTCTTC. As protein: CSARYRLLEGNNEQFF.

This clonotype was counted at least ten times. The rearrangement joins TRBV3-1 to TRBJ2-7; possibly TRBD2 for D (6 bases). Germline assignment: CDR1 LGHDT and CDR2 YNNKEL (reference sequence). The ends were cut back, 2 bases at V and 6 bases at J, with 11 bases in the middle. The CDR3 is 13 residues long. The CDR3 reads CASSQSRRGEQYF. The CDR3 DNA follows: TGTGCCAGCAGCCAAAGCCGGAGGGGCGAGCAGTACTTC.

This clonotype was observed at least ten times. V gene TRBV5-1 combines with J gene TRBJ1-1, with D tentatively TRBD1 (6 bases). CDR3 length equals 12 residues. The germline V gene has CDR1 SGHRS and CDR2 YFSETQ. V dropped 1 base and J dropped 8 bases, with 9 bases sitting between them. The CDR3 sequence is CASSLSGGEAFF. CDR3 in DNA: TGCGCCAGCAGCTTGAGCGGGGGCGAAGCTTTCTTT.

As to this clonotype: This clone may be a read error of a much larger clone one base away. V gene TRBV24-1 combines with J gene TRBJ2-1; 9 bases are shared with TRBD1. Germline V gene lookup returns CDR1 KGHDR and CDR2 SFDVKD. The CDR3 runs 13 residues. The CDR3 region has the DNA TGTGCGACCCGACAGGGGGGGAACAATGAGCAGCTCTTC. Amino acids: CATRQGGNNEQLF.

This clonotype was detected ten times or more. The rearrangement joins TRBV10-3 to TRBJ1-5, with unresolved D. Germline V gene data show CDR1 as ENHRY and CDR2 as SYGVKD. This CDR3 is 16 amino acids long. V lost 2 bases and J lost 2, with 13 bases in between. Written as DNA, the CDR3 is TGTGCCATCAGTGAGAGATGGGTTGGAGGCAATCAGCCCCAGCATTTT. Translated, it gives CAISERWVGGNQPQHF.

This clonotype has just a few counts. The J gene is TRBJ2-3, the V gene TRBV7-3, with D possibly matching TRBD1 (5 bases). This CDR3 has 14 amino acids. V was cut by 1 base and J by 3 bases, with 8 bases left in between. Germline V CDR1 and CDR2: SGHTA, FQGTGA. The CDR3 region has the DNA TGTGCCAGCAGCTTAAGGGGCGAGACAGATACGCAGTATTTT. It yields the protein CASSLRGETDTQYF.

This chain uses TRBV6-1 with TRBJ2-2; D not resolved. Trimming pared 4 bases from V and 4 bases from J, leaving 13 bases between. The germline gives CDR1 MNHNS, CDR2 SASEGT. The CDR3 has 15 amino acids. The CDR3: CASSGRDPSTGELFF. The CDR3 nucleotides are TGTGCCAGCAGTGGTCGAGATCCTAGCACCGGGGAGCTGTTTTTT.

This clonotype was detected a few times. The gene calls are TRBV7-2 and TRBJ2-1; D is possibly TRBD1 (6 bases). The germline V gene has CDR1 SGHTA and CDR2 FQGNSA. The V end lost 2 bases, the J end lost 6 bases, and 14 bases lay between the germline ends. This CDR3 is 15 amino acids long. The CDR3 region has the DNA TGTGCCAGCAGCTTATCTGCAGGGACAATCAATGAGCAGTTCTTC. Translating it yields CASSLSAGTINEQFF.

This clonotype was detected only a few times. CDR3 residues: CASSLRRQEVDAFF. The CDR3 DNA reads TGCGCCAGCAGCTTAAGACGGCAGGAGGTGGATGCTTTCTTT. This rearrangement joins TRBV5-1 to TRBJ1-1; D not certain. The germline gives CDR1 SGHRS, CDR2 YFSETQ. The CDR3 contains 14 residues. V shed 2 bases and J shed 11 bases, with 19 bases lying between them.